These 27 T cell receptor beta chains were sequenced from one sample in a study of cytomegalovirus exposure and HLA in healthy donors. This PCR relied on a set of 60 Vbeta primers and 13 Jbeta primers. Here immunoSEQ multiplex PCR was the method, and the copy in TCRdb shows in-frame clones only, minus some. There are hundreds of thousands of clones in the sample; around 80% occur only once, and more than 0.45% lies in the top ten. Material: PBMCs. Source of these receptors: a boy between 5 and 17 years old in good health and CMV-seronegative.

The V and J genes are TRBV6-5 and TRBJ2-1, with 7 nucleotides matching TRBD2. Germline CDR1 is MNHEY and CDR2 is SVGAGI. The V and J ends lost 6 bases and 2 bases, in that order; junction bases with no gene match: 1. CDR3 length: 13 amino acids. CDR3 DNA: TGTGCCAGCAGCCGGGAGGCCTACAATGAGCAGTTCTTC. Translating gives CASSREAYNEQFF.

The chain joins TRBV28 to TRBJ2-2; 13 bases are shared with TRBD2. V trimming: 5 bases; J trimming: 6 bases; junction bases outside the gene matches: 3. Germline CDR1 is MDHEN and CDR2 is SYDVKM. CDR3 length: 15 residues. The CDR3 sequence: CASSLGLAGAGELFF. The CDR3 bases are TGTGCCAGCAGTCTAGGACTAGCGGGGGCCGGGGAGCTGTTTTTT.

The rearrangement uses TRBV4-1 and TRBJ2-3; D might be TRBD2 (5 bases). Per the germline V gene, CDR1 is MGHRA and CDR2 is YSYEKL. V was shortened by 5 bases and J by 2 bases, with 8 bases between the two germline ends. This CDR3 is 13 amino acids long. This CDR3 reads CASSFGVTDTQYF. CDR3 in DNA: TGCGCCAGCAGCTTCGGGGTCACAGATACGCAGTATTTT.

The gene calls are TRBV4-2 and TRBJ2-1; 8 bases line up with TRBD1. Germline-derived CDR1 and CDR2 are LGHNA and YNFKEQ. The CDR3 is made up of 16 amino acids. J gave up 3 bases and V 4 bases, and 8 bases lay outside the gene matches. In nucleotides, the CDR3 is TGTGCCAGCAGCCCCCCGCGGGACAGGAACTACAATGAGCAGTTCTTC. Translated: CASSPPRDRNYNEQFF.

V gene TRBV27 combines with J gene TRBJ1-6; tentative D call: TRBD1 (5 bases). CDR3 length: 15 amino acids. Germline V gene sequence: CDR1 MNHEY, CDR2 SMNVEV (reference sequence). V lost 3 bases to trimming and J lost 7 bases, with 13 bases between them. Here the CDR3 reads CASSFGRQSNSPLHF. CDR3 sequence (DNA): TGTGCCAGCAGTTTCGGCAGACAGTCAAATTCACCCCTCCACTTT.

The rearrangement joins TRBV4-1 to TRBJ2-2, with a tentative D call TRBD1 (5 bases). This CDR3 comprises 15 residues. Trimming left V 9 bases short and J 4 bases short, with 18 bases between. Per the germline V gene, CDR1 is MGHRA and CDR2 is YSYEKL. The CDR3 protein is CASHGRGLSTGELFF. In DNA form, the CDR3 reads TGCGCCAGTCATGGAAGGGGCTTGAGCACCGGGGAGCTGTTTTTT.

The CDR3 here is CASSSMGGVPYTEAFF. CDR3 DNA sequence: TGTGCCAGCAGCTCGATGGGGGGGGTCCCGTACACTGAAGCTTTCTTT. This chain connects TRBV7-9 to TRBJ1-1; D is possibly TRBD1 (5 bases). The germline V gene has CDR1 SEHNR and CDR2 FQNEAQ (reference sequence). V was clipped by 4 bases and J by 3 bases, with 18 bases between them. The CDR3 loop spans 16 amino acids.

This clone has just one count. The chain joins TRBV18 to TRBJ2-3; D remains unclear. This CDR3 contains 18 residues. Germline CDR1 KGHSH, CDR2 LQKENI. V was pared by 3 bases and J by 4 bases, with 23 bases between. This chain's CDR3 is CASSPKNHPVPHADTQYF. The CDR3 DNA follows: TGTGCCAGCTCACCCAAAAATCACCCGGTACCCCATGCAGATACGCAGTATTTT.

The chain uses TRBV6-1 and TRBJ1-1; tentative D call: TRBD1 (5 bases). CDR3 size: 13 residues. Trimming left V 8 bases short and J 0 bases short, with 10 bases between. Germline values: CDR1 MNHNS, CDR2 SASEGT. The CDR3 coding sequence is TGTGCCAGCGGGCAGGGTGTGAACACTGAAGCTTTCTTT. This encodes CASGQGVNTEAFF.

The chain recombines TRBV6-1 with TRBJ1-6, with 12 bases aligning to TRBD1. V gave up 5 bases and J gave up 7 bases; unmatched junction bases: 3. The CDR3 runs to 15 residues. Looked up from germline, CDR1 is MNHNS and CDR2 is SASEGT. Written as DNA, the CDR3 is TGTGCCAGCAGTAGGGACAGGGGGCTAAATTCACCCCTCCACTTT. It encodes CASSRDRGLNSPLHF.

The V call is TRBV30, the J call TRBJ1-1, with D possibly TRBD1 on 5 matching bases. The germline V gene encodes CDR1 GTSNPN and CDR2 SVGIG (reference sequence). This CDR3 has 13 amino acids. V lost 0 bases, J lost 9 bases, and 14 bases lay in between. This chain's CDR3 is CAWSVAGPGQAFF. CDR3 nucleotide sequence: TGTGCCTGGAGTGTAGCGGGGCCAGGCCAAGCTTTCTTT.

The chain links TRBV6-1 to TRBJ2-7; TRBD1 might be the D (5 bases). Germline lookup yields CDR1 MNHNS and CDR2 SASEGT. V lost 2 bases, J lost 5 bases, and 13 bases lay in between. The CDR3 runs 14 residues. The CDR3 is CASSEQGTSDEQYF. The CDR3 bases are TGTGCCAGCAGTGAACAGGGAACAAGCGACGAGCAGTACTTC.

This chain links TRBV6-5 with TRBJ2-1, with 12 nucleotides matching TRBD2. The CDR3 sequence is 15 residues long. Per the germline V gene, CDR1 is MNHEY and CDR2 is SVGAGI. Germline trimming cut 4 bases from V and 8 bases from J; bases unmatched to any gene: 6. The CDR3 region has the DNA TGTGCCAGCAGTTCAATACTAGCGGGAGGCCATGAGCAGTTCTTC. Its translation: CASSSILAGGHEQFF.

The V call is TRBV12-5, the J call TRBJ2-1, with D tentatively TRBD2 (5 bases). CDR3 length: 15 residues. Germline values: CDR1 LGHNT, CDR2 FRNRAP. Trimming stripped 0 bases from V and 0 bases from J, with 6 bases between. The CDR3 spells CASGLVGSSYNEQFF. The CDR3 nucleotides read TGTGCTAGTGGTTTGGTAGGGAGCTCCTACAATGAGCAGTTCTTC. Full variable domain (outside the CDR3, taken from reference TRBV12-5 and TRBJ2-1): DARVTQTPRHKVTEMGQEVTMRCQPILGHNTVFWYRQTMMQGLELLAYFRNRAPLDDSGMPKDRFSAEMPDATLATLKIQPSEPRDSAVYFCASGLVGSSYNEQFFGPGTRLTVL.

The chain links TRBV6-5 to TRBJ2-6; D is unclear. V lost 6 bases, J lost 0 bases, and 6 bases lay in between. In germline, CDR1 is MNHEY, CDR2 SVGAGI. The CDR3 spans 14 residues. CDR3 protein: CASSPLSGANVLTF. In nucleotides, the CDR3 is TGTGCCAGCAGCCCACTCTCTGGGGCCAACGTCCTGACTTTC.

The DNA of the CDR3 is TGTGCCAGCAGGCCGGCAGGAAAGGATGGCTACACCTTC. Translating gives CASRPAGKDGYTF. The V and J genes are TRBV27 and TRBJ1-2; D is uncertain. The CDR3 extends over 13 amino acids. The V end lost 6 bases, the J end lost 6 bases, and 14 bases lay between the germline ends. CDR1 and CDR2 from the germline V gene are MNHEY and SMNVEV (reference sequence).

The rearrangement joins TRBV4-1 to TRBJ2-7, with D uncertain. Trimming left V 1 base short and J 5 bases short, with 15 bases between. CDR3 length: 15 amino acids. Per germline, CDR1 MGHRA and CDR2 YSYEKL. In DNA, the CDR3 is TGCGCCAGCAGCCAAGCACTACTCTCCGGAGACGAGCAGTACTTC. Translating gives CASSQALLSGDEQYF.

The chain recombines TRBV14 with TRBJ1-6; D remains unclear. The CDR3 loop spans 12 amino acids. Germline V CDR1 and CDR2: SGHDN, FVKESK. V was clipped by 7 bases and J by 7 bases, with 8 bases between them. The CDR3 nucleotides read TGTGCCAGCAATAGAGTGAATTCACCCCTCCACTTT. Translating gives CASNRVNSPLHF.

The chain recombines TRBV15 with TRBJ2-7; perhaps TRBD1 as D (5 bases). V dropped 0 bases and J dropped 6 bases, with 6 bases sitting between them. CDR1 and CDR2 (germline): LNHNV, YYDKDF (reference sequence). The CDR3 spans 12 residues. CDR3 protein: CATSRDQGEQYF. CDR3 sequence (DNA): TGTGCCACCAGCAGAGATCAGGGCGAGCAGTACTTC.

The rearrangement uses TRBV20-1 and TRBJ1-2; no clear D. The CDR3 is made up of 10 amino acids. Germline-derived CDR1 and CDR2 are DFQATT and SNEGSKA (reference sequence). Deletions cut 2 bases from V and 11 bases from J, with 9 bases between. The CDR3 DNA reads TGCAGTGCTAGACCCGCAGGTTACACCTTC. Translated, it gives CSARPAGYTF.

The rearrangement links TRBV5-1 to TRBJ1-3, with D perhaps matching TRBD1 (6 bases). Germline V gene data show CDR1 as SGHRS and CDR2 as YFSETQ. Trimming left V 2 bases short and J 2 bases short, with 14 bases between. This CDR3 has 16 amino acids. The CDR3 protein is CASSFRGEGAGNTIYF. The DNA for the CDR3 is TGCGCCAGCAGCTTTCGGGGCGAGGGGGCTGGAAACACCATATATTTT.

The chain links TRBV29-1 to TRBJ2-1, with 7 bases lining up with TRBD1. This CDR3 is built from 11 residues. V shed 6 bases and J 8 bases; nucleotides not matched to a gene: 4. From germline, CDR1 is SQVTM and CDR2 ANQGSEA. CDR3 sequence (DNA): TGCAGCGTAGCAACAGGGGATGAGCAGTTCTTC. As protein: CSVATGDEQFF.

The rearrangement joins TRBV7-9 to TRBJ2-5; D remains unclear. The CDR3 sequence is 15 residues long. The V gene's germline CDR1 is SEHNR and CDR2 FQNEAQ (reference sequence). V gave up 1 base and J gave up 5 bases, with 14 bases separating them. The CDR3 DNA sequence: TGTGCCAGCAGCTTAGTTACAAGTTCGGGTGAGACCCAGTACTTC. It yields the protein CASSLVTSSGETQYF. Full variable domain (outside the CDR3, taken from reference TRBV7-9 and TRBJ2-5): DTGVSQNPRHKITKRGQNVTFRCDPISEHNRLYWYRQTLGQGPEFLTYFQNEAQLEKSRLLSDRFSAERPKGSFSTLEIQRTEQGDSAMYLCASSLVTSSGETQYFGPGTRLLVL.

This clone was observed a few times. The chain employs TRBV5-6 and TRBJ1-2; D gene uncertain. The CDR3 extends over 14 amino acids. Germline-derived CDR1 and CDR2 are SGHDT and YYEEEE. Trimming removed 2 bases at V and 0 bases at J, with 8 bases between. The CDR3 coding sequence is TGTGCCAGCAGCTTTCGACTCGCTAACTATGGCTACACCTTC. It specifies CASSFRLANYGYTF.

V is TRBV5-5 and J is TRBJ1-1; D may be TRBD1 (5 bases). The V end was cut by 4 bases, the J end by 5 bases, with 12 bases between. The CDR3 runs 13 residues. Germline CDR1 is SGHKS and CDR2 is YYEKEE (reference sequence). The CDR3 region has the DNA TGTGCCAGCAGCCTATTAGGGGATACTGAAGCTTTCTTT. Residues: CASSLLGDTEAFF.

J is TRBJ1-1 and V is TRBV4-2, with D possibly matching TRBD1 (6 bases). The germline CDR1 and CDR2 sequences are LGHNA and YNFKEQ. The CDR3 sequence is 14 residues long. Deletions cut 5 bases from V and 10 bases from J, with 20 bases between. CDR3 bases: TGTGCCAGCAGCTTGAGGAACAGGGTAGTAGGAGCTTTCTTT. Protein: CASSLRNRVVGAFF.

V is TRBV7-9 and J is TRBJ2-1; D perhaps matches TRBD2 (7 bases). Germline CDR1 and CDR2: SEHNR and FQNEAQ (reference sequence). V was trimmed by 8 bases and J by 4 bases, leaving 18 bases between them. CDR3 length equals 15 residues. In DNA form, the CDR3 reads TGTGCCAGCTTCAAAGGGGGAGGGCCTTACAATGAGCAGTTCTTC. Its translation is CASFKGGGPYNEQFF.